This T cell receptor (beta chain) derives from a study of T cell responses to AZD1222 COVID-19 vaccine. CDR1 is SGHTA and CDR2 is FQGNSA in the germline V gene. The CDR3 loop spans 14 amino acids. Trimming removed 5 bases at V and 7 bases at J, with 17 bases between. Sequenced by immunoSEQ multiplex PCR; TCRdb stores in-frame clones only, minus some. The sample carries 150,000 to 200,000 clones, roughly 92% recorded once. Notes on the study in general: Just a handful of AZD1222 recipients were seropositive at baseline.

A word on this clone: The target antigen is unknown.

The sequencing here drew on peripheral blood, taken on day 0 of AZD1222 vaccination. The chain recombines TRBV7-2 with TRBJ1-2; D may be TRBD1 (5 bases). The sequence came from an adult in good health. The chain's CDR3 is CASSVKEGRGGYTF. The CDR3 DNA follows: TGTGCCAGCAGCGTGAAGGAGGGGCGAGGTGGCTACACCTTC.